These 20 T cell receptor beta chains originate from one sample sequenced in a study of blood T cell repertoires in COVID-19. Sequencing was performed with immunoSEQ multiplex PCR; in TCRdb, only in-frame clones are kept and a portion is missing. The repertoire holds over 250,000 clones, with over 75% as singletons. Sequencing input: peripheral blood. These receptors all come from a man aged 50-59 years with active or convalescent COVID-19.

The genes are TRBV7-9 and TRBJ2-7; D is perhaps TRBD2 (6 bases). Germline CDR1 is SEHNR and CDR2 is FQNEAQ (reference sequence). V lost 2 bases, J lost 6 bases, and 23 bases lay in between. The length of the CDR3 is 17 residues. The CDR3: CASSLRLVPTASGEQYF. The CDR3 DNA sequence: TGTGCCAGCAGCTTACGACTAGTGCCCACGGCGTCGGGCGAGCAGTACTTC.

Only one count was recorded for this clone. The V gene is TRBV5-6, the J gene TRBJ2-3, with a possible D match to TRBD1 (5 bases). The CDR3 has 16 amino acids. The germline V gene encodes CDR1 SGHDT and CDR2 YYEEEE. V was shortened by 4 bases and J by 1 base, with 16 bases between the two germline ends. The CDR3 spells CASSGRAGGRTDTQYF. The CDR3 bases are TGTGCCAGCAGCGGCAGGGCAGGCGGTCGCACAGATACGCAGTATTTT.

J is TRBJ2-7 and V is TRBV19, with 11 bases matching TRBD2. The CDR3 extends over 15 amino acids. The J segment lost 3 bases and the V segment lost 4 bases, leaving 5 bases of the junction unmatched. Germline V gives CDR1 LNHDA, CDR2 SQIVND (reference sequence). DNA for the CDR3: TGTGCCAGTAGTACCTCGGGACTAGCGGACTACGAGCAGTACTTC. This sequence encodes CASSTSGLADYEQYF.

J is TRBJ2-1 and V is TRBV9, with TRBD2 matching 15 bases. Looked up from germline, CDR1 is SGDLS and CDR2 is YYNGEE. The CDR3 consists of 18 residues. The trim removed 0 bases at V and 9 bases at J, leaving 10 bases unmatched. The chain's CDR3 is CASSVGGLAGGHTGEQFF. The CDR3 nucleotides read TGTGCCAGCAGCGTAGGGGGACTAGCGGGAGGACATACAGGTGAGCAGTTCTTC. Using reference TRBV9 and TRBJ2-1 for the parts outside the CDR3, the full variable domain is DSGVTQTPKHLITATGQRVTLRCSPRSGDLSVYWYQQSLDQGLQFLIQYYNGEERAKGNILERFSAQQFPDLHSELNLSSLELGDSALYFCASSVGGLAGGHTGEQFFGPGTRLTVL.

The chain combines TRBV5-1 with TRBJ2-5, with D possibly TRBD1 on 6 matching bases. Germline values: CDR1 SGHRS, CDR2 YFSETQ. The CDR3 is 15 residues long. V was pared by 3 bases and J by 5 bases, with 17 bases between. CDR3 DNA sequence: TGCGCCAGCAGCTCAAGCCAGGGGCGATGGGAGACCCAGTACTTC. Protein: CASSSSQGRWETQYF. Looking up the rest from reference TRBV5-1 and TRBJ2-5 gives the full variable domain: KAGVTQTPRYLIKTRGQQVTLSCSPISGHRSVSWYQQTPGQGLQFLFEYFSETQRNKGNFPGRFSGRQFSNSRSEMNVSTLELGDSALYLCASSSSQGRWETQYFGPGTRLLVL.

Concerning this clone itself: This sample includes further DNA sequences coding for the same CDR3. The chain uses TRBV28 and TRBJ1-5, with D hard to call. This CDR3 has 11 residues. Germline loops: CDR1 MDHEN, CDR2 SYDVKM. V was shortened by 5 bases and J by 4 bases, with 3 bases between the two germline ends. In DNA, the CDR3 is TGTGCCAGCAGTCATAATCAGCCCCAGCATTTT. This sequence encodes CASSHNQPQHF. Drawing the rest from reference TRBV28 and TRBJ1-5, the complete variable domain is DVKVTQSSRYLVKRTGEKVFLECVQDMDHENMFWYRQDPGLGLRLIYFSYDVKMKEKGDIPEGYSVSREKKERFSLILESASTNQTSMYLCASSHNQPQHFGDGTRLSIL.

V is TRBV7-3 and J is TRBJ2-5, with 8 bases lining up with TRBD1. The CDR3 length is 15 residues. With 1 base clipped from V and 4 bases from J, the junction kept 5 bases outside the gene matches. Germline V gene sequence: CDR1 SGHTA, CDR2 FQGTGA. CDR3 nucleotides: TGTGCCAGCAGCTTAAGGACAGGGAGTAGAGAGACCCAGTACTTC. Protein product: CASSLRTGSRETQYF.

The chain employs TRBV11-2 and TRBJ2-1; 8 bases line up with TRBD2. Germline lookup yields CDR1 SGHAT and CDR2 FQNNGV. This CDR3 region has 17 residues. V dropped 1 base and J dropped 4; count of bases not matched to a gene: 9. For the CDR3, the DNA is TGTGCCAGCAGCTTAGCCCTCTCCTCGGGGGGGTACAATGAGCAGTTCTTC. It yields the protein CASSLALSSGGYNEQFF.

The chain is built from TRBV19 and TRBJ2-1; TRBD2 matches at 7 bases. CDR3 length equals 13 residues. Germline loops: CDR1 LNHDA, CDR2 SQIVND (reference sequence). V shed 1 base, J shed 12 bases, and the junction held 6 bases outside the gene matches. The CDR3 loop is CASSIGGRAGQFF. The CDR3 DNA reads as TGTGCCAGTAGTATAGGGGGGAGGGCCGGGCAGTTCTTC.

This clone came up a few times. V is TRBV18 and J is TRBJ2-7; D perhaps matches TRBD1 (5 bases). This CDR3 spans 13 amino acids. V was shortened by 6 bases and J by 6 bases, with 15 bases between the two germline ends. Germline V gives CDR1 KGHSH, CDR2 LQKENI. The CDR3 loop reads CASSSSLGREQYF. The CDR3 DNA reads TGTGCCAGCTCTTCATCTTTGGGGCGCGAGCAGTACTTC.

The V call is TRBV6-5, the J call TRBJ1-1, with 8 nucleotides matching TRBD1. The CDR3 spans 14 residues. Looked up from germline, CDR1 is MNHEY and CDR2 is SVGAGI. J was trimmed by 6 bases and V by 7 bases; bases with no gene match: 10. CDR3 DNA sequence: TGTGCCAGCAATACACAGGGGGTGAGCGCTGAAGCTTTCTTT. Amino acid sequence: CASNTQGVSAEAFF.

This clone was counted only a few times. V is TRBV7-9 and J is TRBJ1-1; 7 bases fit TRBD1. The J segment lost 5 bases and the V segment lost 4 bases, leaving 4 bases of the junction unmatched. The CDR3 runs to 13 residues. Per germline, CDR1 SEHNR and CDR2 FQNEAQ (reference sequence). The CDR3 DNA follows: TGTGCCAGCAGCTACAGGGGAGAAACTGAAGCTTTCTTT. Translation: CASSYRGETEAFF.

The chain links TRBV6-5 to TRBJ2-7, with a possible D match to TRBD2 (5 bases). CDR1 and CDR2 (germline): MNHEY, SVGAGI. This CDR3 has 13 residues. Trimming shortened V by 8 bases and J by 7 bases, and 18 bases separated the two germline ends. Written as DNA, the CDR3 is TGTGCCAGCCGAGGCTGGGGTGAGCGGGAGCAGTACTTC. It yields the protein CASRGWGEREQYF.

This chain links TRBV5-6 with TRBJ2-5, with a weak D call TRBD2 (6 bases). The CDR3 totals 18 residues. In germline, CDR1 is SGHDT, CDR2 YYEEEE. The germline V and J ends were trimmed by 0 bases and 1 base, with 19 bases remaining between them. The CDR3 is CASSLALHLAFLQETQYF. CDR3 nucleotides: TGTGCCAGCAGCTTGGCCCTCCACCTAGCGTTCCTCCAAGAGACCCAGTACTTC.

The V gene is TRBV7-9, the J gene TRBJ2-1; D perhaps matches TRBD2 (5 bases). V lost 1 base to trimming and J lost 5 bases, with 9 bases between them. The CDR3 is 14 amino acids. Per germline, CDR1 SEHNR and CDR2 FQNEAQ (reference sequence). CDR3 DNA: TGTGCCAGCAGCTTAGTAGCGATAAACAATGAGCAGTTCTTC. Protein: CASSLVAINNEQFF.

The chain is built from TRBV5-1 and TRBJ2-7, with TRBD2 matching 9 bases. The germline gives CDR1 SGHRS, CDR2 YFSETQ. Trimming took 4 bases from V and 7 from J; bases not matched to a gene: 18. The CDR3 runs 17 residues. The CDR3 spells CASSRGVAGVTAGEQYF. Here the CDR3 DNA reads TGCGCCAGCAGCCGGGGGGTAGCGGGAGTGACGGCGGGTGAGCAGTACTTC.

V gene TRBV7-2 combines with J gene TRBJ2-1; D is undetermined. CDR1 SGHTA and CDR2 FQGNSA come from the germline V gene. V was clipped by 0 bases and J by 5 bases, with 8 bases between them. The CDR3 contains 14 residues. Written as DNA, the CDR3 is TGTGCCAGCAGCTTAGCGTCTACCCACAATGAGCAGTTCTTC. Protein sequence: CASSLASTHNEQFF.

The chain carries TRBV5-1 and TRBJ1-4; TRBD1 aligns across 7 bases. Germline CDR1 and CDR2: SGHRS and YFSETQ. V was pared by 0 bases and J by 8 bases, with 4 bases of the junction left unmatched. This CDR3 comprises 14 residues. CDR3 loop: CASSLAGQREKLFF. The CDR3 nucleotides are TGCGCCAGCAGCTTGGCGGGACAGAGAGAAAAACTGTTTTTT.

V gene TRBV29-1 combines with J gene TRBJ2-2; the match to TRBD1 covers 9 bases. The length of the CDR3 is 14 residues. CDR1 SQVTM and CDR2 ANQGSEA come from the germline V gene. J lost 5 bases, V lost 5 bases, and 6 bases had no gene match. DNA of the CDR3: TGCAGCGTTTCACAGGGGGCGTGGACCGGGGAGCTGTTTTTT. Its translation: CSVSQGAWTGELFF.

V and J are TRBV7-9 and TRBJ2-1; D might be TRBD2 (6 bases). Trimming removed 1 base from V and 2 bases from J, with 15 bases in between. Germline loops: CDR1 SEHNR, CDR2 FQNEAQ (reference sequence). The CDR3 is 17 amino acids. CDR3 in DNA: TGTGCCAGCAGCTTAGTAAGAAAGGCGGGACCCTACAATGAGCAGTTCTTC. Translated, it gives CASSLVRKAGPYNEQFF. The whole variable domain, remainder taken from reference TRBV7-9 and TRBJ2-1, is DTGVSQNPRHKITKRGQNVTFRCDPISEHNRLYWYRQTLGQGPEFLTYFQNEAQLEKSRLLSDRFSAERPKGSFSTLEIQRTEQGDSAMYLCASSLVRKAGPYNEQFFGPGTRLTVL.